A single sample is the source of the 7 T cell receptor beta chains below, sequenced in a study of CD8+ T cells in alopecia areata. Following extraction, RNA underwent reverse transcription to cDNA, which served as the sequencing template. Assay: immunoSEQ multiplex PCR; the TCRdb copy retains only in-frame clones and omits some. The sample lists 140,000 to 150,000 clones; about 51% were seen once. The starting material was CD4+ T cells sorted from blood, obtained at week 0. The receptors were gathered from a human donor with alopecia areata.

The V and J genes are TRBV5-1 and TRBJ2-2; 8 nucleotides line up with TRBD1. Germline loops: CDR1 SGHRS, CDR2 YFSETQ. V gave up 5 bases and J gave up 4 bases; unmatched junction bases: 4. CDR3 size: 14 residues. Written as DNA, the CDR3 is TGCGCCAGCAGGACGGACAGGGCCACCGGGGAGCTGTTTTTT. Protein: CASRTDRATGELFF.

This sequence joins TRBV25-1 and TRBJ2-7; D gene ambiguous. Germline V gives CDR1 MGHDK, CDR2 SYGVNS. The V end was cut by 3 bases, the J end by 5 bases, with 8 bases between. The CDR3 has 12 amino acids. CDR3 sequence: CASSDSVHEQYF. The CDR3 DNA is TGTGCCAGCAGTGATTCGGTCCACGAGCAGTACTTC.

This clone was detected only once. The chain couples TRBV18 to TRBJ1-1, with D unclear. V was pared by 1 base and J by 3 bases, with 6 bases between. The CDR3 covers 13 residues. Germline CDR1 reads KGHSH; CDR2 reads LQKENI. CDR3 sequence reads: CASSPHADTEAFF. The CDR3 region has the DNA TGTGCCAGCTCACCACACGCGGACACTGAAGCTTTCTTT.

The chain couples TRBV4-1 to TRBJ2-5; either TRBD1 or TRBD2 may supply D (6 bases each). V lost 0 bases, J lost 4 bases, and 9 bases lay in between. The length of the CDR3 is 14 residues. Germline V gene sequence: CDR1 MGHRA, CDR2 YSYEKL. The CDR3 coding sequence is TGCGCCAGCAGCCAAGATTGGGGGGCAGAGACCCAGTACTTC. Its translation is CASSQDWGAETQYF.

The chain combines TRBV29-1 with TRBJ2-7; the D gene is possibly TRBD1 (5 bases). Trimming shortened V by 6 bases and J by 6 bases, and 15 bases separated the two germline ends. The germline CDR1 and CDR2 sequences are SQVTM and ANQGSEA. CDR3 size: 12 residues. CDR3 nucleotides: TGCAGCGTGGCCTTAGGGGTCGGCGAGCAGTACTTC. Translation gives CSVALGVGEQYF.

The chain carries TRBV5-6 and TRBJ2-1; possibly TRBD1 for D (7 bases). The CDR3 contains 15 residues. The germline V gene has CDR1 SGHDT and CDR2 YYEEEE. V shed 3 bases and J shed 1 base, with 11 bases lying between them. The CDR3 here is CASSWGDRSYNEQFF. The CDR3 DNA is TGTGCCAGCAGCTGGGGGGACAGATCCTACAATGAGCAGTTCTTC.

This chain connects TRBV4-2 to TRBJ2-3, with 9 bases identical to TRBD2. The V gene's germline CDR1 is LGHNA and CDR2 YNFKEQ. This CDR3 has 18 residues. Trimming at V came to 0 bases and at J to 2 bases, leaving 9 bases not matched to a gene. DNA for the CDR3: TGTGCCAGCAGCCAAGATCCCGGAAGCGGGAGGCCCACAGATACGCAGTATTTT. The encoded protein is CASSQDPGSGRPTDTQYF.